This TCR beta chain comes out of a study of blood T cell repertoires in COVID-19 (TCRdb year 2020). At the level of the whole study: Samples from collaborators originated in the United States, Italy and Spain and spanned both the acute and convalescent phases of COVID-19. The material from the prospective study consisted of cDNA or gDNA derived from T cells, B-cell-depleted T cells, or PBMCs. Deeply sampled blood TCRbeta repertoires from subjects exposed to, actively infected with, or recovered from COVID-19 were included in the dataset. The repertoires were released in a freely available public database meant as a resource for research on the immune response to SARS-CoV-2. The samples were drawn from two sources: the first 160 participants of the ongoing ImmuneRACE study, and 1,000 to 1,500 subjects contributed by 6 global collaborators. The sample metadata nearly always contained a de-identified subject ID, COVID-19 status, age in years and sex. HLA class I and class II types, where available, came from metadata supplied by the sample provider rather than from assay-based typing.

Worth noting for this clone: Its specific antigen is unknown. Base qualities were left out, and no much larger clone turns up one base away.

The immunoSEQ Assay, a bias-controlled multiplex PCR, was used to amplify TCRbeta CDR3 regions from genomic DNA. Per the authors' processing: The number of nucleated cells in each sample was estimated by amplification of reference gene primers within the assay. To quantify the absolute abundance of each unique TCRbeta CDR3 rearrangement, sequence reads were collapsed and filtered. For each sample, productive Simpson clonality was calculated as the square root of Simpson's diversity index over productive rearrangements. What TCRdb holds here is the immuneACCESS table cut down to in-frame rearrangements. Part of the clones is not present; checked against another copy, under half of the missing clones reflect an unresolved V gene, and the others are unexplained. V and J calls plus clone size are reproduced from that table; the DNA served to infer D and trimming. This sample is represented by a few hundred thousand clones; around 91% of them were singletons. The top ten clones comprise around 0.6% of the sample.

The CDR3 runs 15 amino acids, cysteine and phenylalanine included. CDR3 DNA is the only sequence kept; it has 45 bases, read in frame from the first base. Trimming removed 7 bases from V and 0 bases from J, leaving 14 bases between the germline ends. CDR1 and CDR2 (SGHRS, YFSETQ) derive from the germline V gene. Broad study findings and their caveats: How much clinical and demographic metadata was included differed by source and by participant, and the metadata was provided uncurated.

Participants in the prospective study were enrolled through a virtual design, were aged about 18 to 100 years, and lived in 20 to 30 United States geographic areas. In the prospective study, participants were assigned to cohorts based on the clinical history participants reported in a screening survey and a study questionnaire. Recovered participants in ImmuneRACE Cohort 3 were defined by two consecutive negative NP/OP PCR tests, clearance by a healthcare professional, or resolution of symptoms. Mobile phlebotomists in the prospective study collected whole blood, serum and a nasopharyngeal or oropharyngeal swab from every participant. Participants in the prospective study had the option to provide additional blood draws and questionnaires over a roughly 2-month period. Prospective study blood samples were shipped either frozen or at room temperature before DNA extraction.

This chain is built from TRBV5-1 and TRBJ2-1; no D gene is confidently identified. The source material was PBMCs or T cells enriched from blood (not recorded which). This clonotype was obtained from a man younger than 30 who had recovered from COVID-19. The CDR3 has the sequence CASVPEISSYNEQFF. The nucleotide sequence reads TGCGCCAGCGTACCAGAAATCAGCTCCTACAATGAGCAGTTCTTC.